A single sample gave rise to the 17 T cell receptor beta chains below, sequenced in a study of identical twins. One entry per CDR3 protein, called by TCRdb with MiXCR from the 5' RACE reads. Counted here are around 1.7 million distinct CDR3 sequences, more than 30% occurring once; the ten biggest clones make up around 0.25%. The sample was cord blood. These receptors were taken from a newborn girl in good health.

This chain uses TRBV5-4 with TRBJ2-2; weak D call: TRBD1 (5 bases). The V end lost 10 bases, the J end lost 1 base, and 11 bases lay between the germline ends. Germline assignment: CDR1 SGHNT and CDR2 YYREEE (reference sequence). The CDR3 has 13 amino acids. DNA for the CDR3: TGTGCCTCTGTGGGGCGGAACACCGGGGAGCTGTTTTTT. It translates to CASVGRNTGELFF.

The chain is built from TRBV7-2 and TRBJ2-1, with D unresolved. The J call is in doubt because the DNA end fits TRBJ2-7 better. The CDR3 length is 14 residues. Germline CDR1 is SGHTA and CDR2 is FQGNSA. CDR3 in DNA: TGTGCCAGCAGCTTCTCTGGGGATTACAATGAGCAGTACTTC. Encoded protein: CASSFSGDYNEQYF.

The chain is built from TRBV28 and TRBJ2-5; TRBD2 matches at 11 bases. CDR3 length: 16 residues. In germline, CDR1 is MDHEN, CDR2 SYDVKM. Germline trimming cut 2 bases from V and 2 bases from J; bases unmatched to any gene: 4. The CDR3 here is CASSLLAGGGQETQYF. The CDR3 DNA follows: TGTGCCAGCAGTTTACTAGCGGGAGGAGGACAAGAGACCCAGTACTTC. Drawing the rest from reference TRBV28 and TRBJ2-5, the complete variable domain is DVKVTQSSRYLVKRTGEKVFLECVQDMDHENMFWYRQDPGLGLRLIYFSYDVKMKEKGDIPEGYSVSREKKERFSLILESASTNQTSMYLCASSLLAGGGQETQYFGPGTRLLVL.

The CDR3 nucleotides are TGCAGTGCCCGTCGGGAGGGGGGCACAGATACGCAGTATTTT. Protein product: CSARREGGTDTQYF. V and J are TRBV20-1 and TRBJ2-3; TRBD2 aligns across 8 bases. The CDR3 sequence is 14 residues long. The germline V gene encodes CDR1 DFQATT and CDR2 SNEGSKA (reference sequence). After removal of 6 bases from V and 1 base from J, the junction contained 6 bases not matched to a gene.

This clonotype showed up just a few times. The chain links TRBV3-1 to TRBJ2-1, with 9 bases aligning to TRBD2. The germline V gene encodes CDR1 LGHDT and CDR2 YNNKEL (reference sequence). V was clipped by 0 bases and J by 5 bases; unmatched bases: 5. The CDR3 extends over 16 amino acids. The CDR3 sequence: CASSQDRLAGHNEQFF. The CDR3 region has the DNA TGTGCCAGCAGCCAAGATCGGCTAGCGGGGCACAATGAGCAGTTCTTC.

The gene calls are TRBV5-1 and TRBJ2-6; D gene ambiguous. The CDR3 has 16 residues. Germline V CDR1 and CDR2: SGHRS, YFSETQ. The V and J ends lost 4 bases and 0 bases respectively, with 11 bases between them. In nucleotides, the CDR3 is TGCGCCAGCAGCCCCCGGTTCGACTCTGGGGCCAACGTCCTGACTTTC. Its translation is CASSPRFDSGANVLTF.

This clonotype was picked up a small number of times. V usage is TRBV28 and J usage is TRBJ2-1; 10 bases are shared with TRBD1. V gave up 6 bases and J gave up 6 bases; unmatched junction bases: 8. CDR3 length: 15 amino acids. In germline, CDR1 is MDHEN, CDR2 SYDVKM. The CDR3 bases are TGTGCCAGCAGGCACCGGGACAGGGGAACCAATGAGCAGTTCTTC. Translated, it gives CASRHRDRGTNEQFF. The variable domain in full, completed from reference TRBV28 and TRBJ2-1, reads DVKVTQSSRYLVKRTGEKVFLECVQDMDHENMFWYRQDPGLGLRLIYFSYDVKMKEKGDIPEGYSVSREKKERFSLILESASTNQTSMYLCASRHRDRGTNEQFFGPGTRLTVL.

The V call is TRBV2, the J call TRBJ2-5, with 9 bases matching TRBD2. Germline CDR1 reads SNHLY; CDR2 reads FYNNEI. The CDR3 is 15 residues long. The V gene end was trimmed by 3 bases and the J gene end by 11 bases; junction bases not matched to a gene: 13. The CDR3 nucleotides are TGTGCCAGCAGTGATTTTAGCGGGGGAGCGAATGAGCAGTACTTC. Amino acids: CASSDFSGGANEQYF. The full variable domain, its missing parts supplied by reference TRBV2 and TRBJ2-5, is EPEVTQTPSHQVTQMGQEVILRCVPISNHLYFYWYRQILGQKVEFLVSFYNNEISEKSEIFDDQFSVERPDGSNFTLKIRSTKLEDSAMYFCASSDFSGGANEQYFGPGTRLLVL.

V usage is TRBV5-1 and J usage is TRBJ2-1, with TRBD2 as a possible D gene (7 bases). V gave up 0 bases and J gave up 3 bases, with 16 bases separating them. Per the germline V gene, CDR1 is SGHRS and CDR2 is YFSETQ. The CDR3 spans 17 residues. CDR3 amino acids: CASSLVQGAGVYNEQFF. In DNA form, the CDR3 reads TGCGCCAGCAGCTTGGTACAGGGTGCGGGAGTCTACAATGAGCAGTTCTTC.

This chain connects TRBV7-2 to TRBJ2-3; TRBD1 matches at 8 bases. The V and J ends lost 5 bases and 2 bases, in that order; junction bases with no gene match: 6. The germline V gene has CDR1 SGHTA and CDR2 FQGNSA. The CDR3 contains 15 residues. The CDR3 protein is CASSLDRVYTDTQYF. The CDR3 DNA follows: TGTGCCAGCAGCCTGGACAGGGTGTACACAGATACGCAGTATTTT.

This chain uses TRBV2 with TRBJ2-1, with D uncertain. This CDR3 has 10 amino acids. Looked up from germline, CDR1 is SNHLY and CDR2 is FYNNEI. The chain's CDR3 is CAISSNEQFF. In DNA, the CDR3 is TGTGCAATTAGCAGCAATGAGCAGTTCTTC.

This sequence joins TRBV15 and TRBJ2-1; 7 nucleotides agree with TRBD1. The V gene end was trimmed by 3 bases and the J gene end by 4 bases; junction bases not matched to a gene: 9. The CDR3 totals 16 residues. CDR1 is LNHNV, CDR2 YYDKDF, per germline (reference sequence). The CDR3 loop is CATSSETGIAYNEQFF. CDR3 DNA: TGTGCCACCAGCAGCGAGACAGGGATAGCGTACAATGAGCAGTTCTTC.

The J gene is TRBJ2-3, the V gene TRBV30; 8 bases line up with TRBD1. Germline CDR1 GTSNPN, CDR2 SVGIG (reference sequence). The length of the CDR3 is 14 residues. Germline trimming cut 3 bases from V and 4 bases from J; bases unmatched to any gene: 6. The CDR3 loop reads CAWRPTGVADTQYF. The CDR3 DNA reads TGTGCCTGGAGACCGACAGGGGTGGCAGATACGCAGTATTTT.

The CDR3: CASREQGVEYEQYF. The CDR3, as DNA: TGTGCCAGCAGGGAACAGGGGGTTGAATACGAGCAGTACTTC. This sequence joins TRBV2 and TRBJ2-4; TRBD1 agrees at 8 bases. Matching the DNA end better, TRBJ2-7 makes the J call doubtful. Germline V gene lookup returns CDR1 SNHLY and CDR2 FYNNEI. The CDR3 extends over 14 amino acids.

DNA of the CDR3: TGTGCCAGCAACGCCATAGCGGGGCTTCACAATGAGCAGTTCTTC. Residues: CASNAIAGLHNEQFF. This chain links TRBV5-6 with TRBJ2-1; the match to TRBD2 covers 8 bases. CDR1 is SGHDT and CDR2 is YYEEEE in the germline V gene. The CDR3 consists of 15 residues. The V segment lost 6 bases and the J segment 5 bases; nucleotides outside the gene matches: 10. Looking up the rest from reference TRBV5-6 and TRBJ2-1 gives the full variable domain: DAGVTQSPTHLIKTRGQQVTLRCSPKSGHDTVSWYQQALGQGPQFIFQYYEEEERQRGNFPDRFSGHQFPNYSSELNVNALLLGDSALYLCASNAIAGLHNEQFFGPGTRLTVL.

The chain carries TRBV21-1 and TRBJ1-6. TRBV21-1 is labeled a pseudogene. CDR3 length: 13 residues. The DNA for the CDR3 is TGTGCCAGCAGCAATGATATTAATTCACCCCTCCACTTT. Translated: CASSNDINSPLHF.

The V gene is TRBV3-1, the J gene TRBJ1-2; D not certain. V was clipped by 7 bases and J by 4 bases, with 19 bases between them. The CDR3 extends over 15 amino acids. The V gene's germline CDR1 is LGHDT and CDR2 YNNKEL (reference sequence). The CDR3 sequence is CASTSITQRSYGYTF. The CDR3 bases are TGTGCCAGCACCTCAATCACCCAGAGATCCTATGGCTACACCTTC.